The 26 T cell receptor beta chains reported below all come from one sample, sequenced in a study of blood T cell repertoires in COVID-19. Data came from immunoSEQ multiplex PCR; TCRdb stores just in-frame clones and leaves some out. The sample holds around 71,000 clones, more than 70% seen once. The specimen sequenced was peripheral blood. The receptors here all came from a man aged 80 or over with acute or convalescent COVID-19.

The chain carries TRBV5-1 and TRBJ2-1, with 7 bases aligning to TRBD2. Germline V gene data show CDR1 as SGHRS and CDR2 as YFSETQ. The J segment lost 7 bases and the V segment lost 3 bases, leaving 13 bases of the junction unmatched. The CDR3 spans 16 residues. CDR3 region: CASSSHREALVNEQFF. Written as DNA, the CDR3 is TGCGCCAGCAGCTCCCACCGGGAGGCGCTAGTTAATGAGCAGTTCTTC. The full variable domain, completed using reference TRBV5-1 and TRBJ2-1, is KAGVTQTPRYLIKTRGQQVTLSCSPISGHRSVSWYQQTPGQGLQFLFEYFSETQRNKGNFPGRFSGRQFSNSRSEMNVSTLELGDSALYLCASSSHREALVNEQFFGPGTRLTVL.

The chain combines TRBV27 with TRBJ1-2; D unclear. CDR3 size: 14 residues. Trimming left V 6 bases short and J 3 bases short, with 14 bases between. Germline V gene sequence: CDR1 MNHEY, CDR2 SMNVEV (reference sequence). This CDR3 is CASSLFAADYGYTF. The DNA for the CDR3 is TGTGCCAGCAGCCTTTTTGCGGCTGACTATGGCTACACCTTC.

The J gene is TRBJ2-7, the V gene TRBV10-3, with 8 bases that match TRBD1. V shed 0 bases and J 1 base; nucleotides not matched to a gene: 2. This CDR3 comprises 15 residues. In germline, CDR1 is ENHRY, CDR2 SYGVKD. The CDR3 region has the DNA TGTGCCATCAGTGAGTCTGACAGGGGATCCTACGAGCAGTACTTC. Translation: CAISESDRGSYEQYF.

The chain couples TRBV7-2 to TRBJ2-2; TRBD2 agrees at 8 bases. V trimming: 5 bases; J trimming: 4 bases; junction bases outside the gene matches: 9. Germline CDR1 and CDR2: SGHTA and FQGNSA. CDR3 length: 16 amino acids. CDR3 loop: CASSRGGLRGTGELFF. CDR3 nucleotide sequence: TGTGCCAGCAGCCGGGGGGGACTGAGGGGCACCGGGGAGCTGTTTTTT.

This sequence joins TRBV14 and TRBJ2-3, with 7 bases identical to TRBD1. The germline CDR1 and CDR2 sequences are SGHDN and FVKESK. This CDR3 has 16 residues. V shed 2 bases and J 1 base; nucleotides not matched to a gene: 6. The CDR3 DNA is TGTGCCAGCAGCCAAAACAGGGGATCTGGCACAGATACGCAGTATTTT. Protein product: CASSQNRGSGTDTQYF.

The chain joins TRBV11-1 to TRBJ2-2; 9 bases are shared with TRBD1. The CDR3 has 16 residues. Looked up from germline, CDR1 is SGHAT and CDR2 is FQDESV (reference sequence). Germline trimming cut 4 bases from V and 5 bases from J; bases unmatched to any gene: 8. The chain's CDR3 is CASSYSRTGDTGELFF. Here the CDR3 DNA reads TGTGCCAGCAGCTACTCCCGGACAGGGGATACCGGGGAGCTGTTTTTT.

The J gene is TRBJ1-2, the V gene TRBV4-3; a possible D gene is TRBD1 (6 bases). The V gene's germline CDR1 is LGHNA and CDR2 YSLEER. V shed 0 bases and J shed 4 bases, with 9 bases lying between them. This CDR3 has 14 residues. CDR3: CASSQDRDTYGYTF. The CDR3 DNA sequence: TGCGCCAGCAGCCAAGATAGGGACACCTATGGCTACACCTTC.

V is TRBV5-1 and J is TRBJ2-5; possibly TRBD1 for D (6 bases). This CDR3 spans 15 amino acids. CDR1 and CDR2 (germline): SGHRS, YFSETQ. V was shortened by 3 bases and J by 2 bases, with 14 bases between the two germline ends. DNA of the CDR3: TGCGCCAGCAGCTATGGGCTGGGGGCTCAAGAGACCCAGTACTTC. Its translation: CASSYGLGAQETQYF.

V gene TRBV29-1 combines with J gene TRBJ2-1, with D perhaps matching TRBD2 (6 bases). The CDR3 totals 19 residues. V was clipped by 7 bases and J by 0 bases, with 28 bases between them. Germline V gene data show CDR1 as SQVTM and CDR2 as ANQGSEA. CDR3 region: CSALGPLGGSTISYNEQFF. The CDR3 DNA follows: TGCAGCGCCCTGGGGCCTCTCGGGGGATCTACAATCTCCTACAATGAGCAGTTCTTC.

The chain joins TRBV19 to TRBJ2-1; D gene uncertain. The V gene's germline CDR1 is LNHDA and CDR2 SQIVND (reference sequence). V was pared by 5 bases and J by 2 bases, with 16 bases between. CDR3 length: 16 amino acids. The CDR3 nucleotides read TGTGCCAGTAGTGATATACAGAGAACCCCCTACAATGAGCAGTTCTTC. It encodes CASSDIQRTPYNEQFF.

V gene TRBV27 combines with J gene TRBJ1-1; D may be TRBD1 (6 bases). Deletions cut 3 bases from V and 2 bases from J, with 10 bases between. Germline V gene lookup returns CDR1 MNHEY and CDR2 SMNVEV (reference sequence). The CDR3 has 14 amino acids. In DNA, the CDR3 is TGTGCCAGCAGTTTTGGCAGGGGAAACACTGAAGCTTTCTTT. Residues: CASSFGRGNTEAFF.

In DNA, the CDR3 is TGTGCCAGCAGTGACAGGGGCGGCCAAGAGACCCAGTACTTC. This sequence encodes CASSDRGGQETQYF. The chain carries TRBV2 and TRBJ2-5; tentatively, D is TRBD1 (6 bases). Trimming shortened V by 3 bases and J by 1 base, and 9 bases separated the two germline ends. The CDR3 consists of 14 residues. CDR1 SNHLY and CDR2 FYNNEI come from the germline V gene. The whole variable domain, filled in from reference TRBV2 and TRBJ2-5, reads EPEVTQTPSHQVTQMGQEVILRCVPISNHLYFYWYRQILGQKVEFLVSFYNNEISEKSEIFDDQFSVERPDGSNFTLKIRSTKLEDSAMYFCASSDRGGQETQYFGPGTRLLVL.

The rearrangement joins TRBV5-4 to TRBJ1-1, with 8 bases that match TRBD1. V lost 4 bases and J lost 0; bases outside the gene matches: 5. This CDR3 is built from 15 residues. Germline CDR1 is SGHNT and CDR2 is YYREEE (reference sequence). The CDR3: CASSTRDRLNTEAFF. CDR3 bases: TGTGCCAGCAGCACTCGGGACAGGCTGAACACTGAAGCTTTCTTT.

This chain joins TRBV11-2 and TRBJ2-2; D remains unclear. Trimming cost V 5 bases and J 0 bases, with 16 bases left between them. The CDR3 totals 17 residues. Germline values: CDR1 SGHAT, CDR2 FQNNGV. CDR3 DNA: TGTGCCAGCAGCCCATATTCGCAGGCCTCGAACACCGGGGAGCTGTTTTTT. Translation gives CASSPYSQASNTGELFF.

The CDR3 DNA follows: TGCAGCGTTGGGGGCGGGGCGCAAGGGCAAGAGACCCAGTACTTC. As protein: CSVGGGAQGQETQYF. This chain connects TRBV29-1 to TRBJ2-5; a possible D gene is TRBD2 (6 bases). The CDR3 runs to 15 residues. The ends were cut back, 4 bases at V and 2 bases at J, with 17 bases in the middle. Germline CDR1 SQVTM, CDR2 ANQGSEA. Using reference TRBV29-1 and TRBJ2-5 for the parts outside the CDR3, the full variable domain is SAVISQKPSRDICQRGTSLTIQCQVDSQVTMMFWYRQQPGQSLTLIATANQGSEATYESGFVIDKFPISRPNLTFSTLTVSNMSPEDSSIYLCSVGGGAQGQETQYFGPGTRLLVL.

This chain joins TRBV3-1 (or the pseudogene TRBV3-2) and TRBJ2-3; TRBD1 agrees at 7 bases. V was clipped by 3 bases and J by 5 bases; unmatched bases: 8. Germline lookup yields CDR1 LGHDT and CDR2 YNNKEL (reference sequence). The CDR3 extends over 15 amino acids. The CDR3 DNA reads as TGTGCCAGCAGCCACCGACAGGGTATAGTAGATACGCAGTATTTT. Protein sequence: CASSHRQGIVDTQYF.

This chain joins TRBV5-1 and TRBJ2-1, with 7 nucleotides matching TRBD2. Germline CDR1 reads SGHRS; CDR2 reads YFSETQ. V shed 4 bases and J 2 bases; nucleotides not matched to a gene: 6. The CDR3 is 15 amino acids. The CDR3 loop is CASSIAGSPYNEQFF. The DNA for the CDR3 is TGCGCCAGCAGCATAGCGGGTTCGCCCTACAATGAGCAGTTCTTC.

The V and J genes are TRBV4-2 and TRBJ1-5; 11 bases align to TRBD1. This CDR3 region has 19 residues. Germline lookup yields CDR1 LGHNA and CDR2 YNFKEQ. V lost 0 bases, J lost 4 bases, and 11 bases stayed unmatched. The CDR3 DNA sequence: TGTGCCAGCAGCCAAGATGTTACGTATGGGACAGGGGGAAATCAGCCCCAGCATTTT. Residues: CASSQDVTYGTGGNQPQHF.

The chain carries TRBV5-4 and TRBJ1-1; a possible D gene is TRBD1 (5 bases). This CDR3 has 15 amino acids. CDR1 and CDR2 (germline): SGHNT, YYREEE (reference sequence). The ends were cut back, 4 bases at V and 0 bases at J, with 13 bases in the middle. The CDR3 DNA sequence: TGTGCCAGCAGCCCAGGAGCAGGGCTGAACACTGAAGCTTTCTTT. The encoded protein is CASSPGAGLNTEAFF.

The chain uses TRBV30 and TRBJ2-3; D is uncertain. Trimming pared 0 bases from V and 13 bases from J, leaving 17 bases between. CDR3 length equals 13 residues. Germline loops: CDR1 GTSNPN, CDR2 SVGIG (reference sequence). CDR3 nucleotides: TGTGCCTGGAGTGTACCCCCGGCTAGAAGAAAGTATTTT. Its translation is CAWSVPPARRKYF.

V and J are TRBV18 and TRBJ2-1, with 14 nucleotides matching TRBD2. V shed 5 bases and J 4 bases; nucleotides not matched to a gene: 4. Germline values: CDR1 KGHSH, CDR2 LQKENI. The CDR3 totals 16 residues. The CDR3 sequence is CASSATSGRDYNEQFF. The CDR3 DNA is TGTGCCAGCTCAGCGACTAGCGGGAGGGATTACAATGAGCAGTTCTTC.

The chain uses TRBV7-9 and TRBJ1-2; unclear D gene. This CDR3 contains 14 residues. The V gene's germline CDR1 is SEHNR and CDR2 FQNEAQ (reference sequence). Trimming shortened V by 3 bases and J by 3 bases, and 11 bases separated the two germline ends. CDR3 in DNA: TGTGCCAGCAGCTTGGAGGATACACACTATGGCTACACCTTC. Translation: CASSLEDTHYGYTF.

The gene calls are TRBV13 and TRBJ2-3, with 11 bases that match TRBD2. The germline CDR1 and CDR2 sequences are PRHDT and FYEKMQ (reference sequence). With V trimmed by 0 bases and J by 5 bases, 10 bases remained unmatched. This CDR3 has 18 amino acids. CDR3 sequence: CASSLGPSGGPRGDTQYF. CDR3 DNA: TGTGCCAGCAGCTTAGGGCCTAGCGGGGGGCCCAGGGGAGATACGCAGTATTTT.

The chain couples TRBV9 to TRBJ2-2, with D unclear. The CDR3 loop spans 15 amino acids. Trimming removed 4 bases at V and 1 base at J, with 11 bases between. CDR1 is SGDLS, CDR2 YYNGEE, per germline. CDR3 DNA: TGTGCCAGCAGCCCGAGCCTCAAGAACACCGGGGAGCTGTTTTTT. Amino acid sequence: CASSPSLKNTGELFF. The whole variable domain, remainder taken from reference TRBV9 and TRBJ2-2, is DSGVTQTPKHLITATGQRVTLRCSPRSGDLSVYWYQQSLDQGLQFLIQYYNGEERAKGNILERFSAQQFPDLHSELNLSSLELGDSALYFCASSPSLKNTGELFFGEGSRLTVL.

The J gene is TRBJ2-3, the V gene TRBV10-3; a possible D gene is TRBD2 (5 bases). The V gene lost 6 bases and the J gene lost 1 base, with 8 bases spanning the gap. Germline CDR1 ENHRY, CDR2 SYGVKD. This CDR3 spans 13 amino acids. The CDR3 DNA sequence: TGTGCCATCAGCAACGGGGGCACAGATACGCAGTATTTT. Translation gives CAISNGGTDTQYF.

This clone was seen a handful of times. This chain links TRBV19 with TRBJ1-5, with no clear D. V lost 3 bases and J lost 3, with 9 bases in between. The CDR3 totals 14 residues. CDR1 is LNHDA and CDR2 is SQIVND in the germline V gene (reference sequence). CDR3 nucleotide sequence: TGTGCCAGTAGTATTTCGGTCACCAATCAGCCCCAGCATTTT. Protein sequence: CASSISVTNQPQHF.